This TCR beta chain was recorded in a study of T-cell reconstitution after alpha-beta-depleted transplantation in children. During its preparation, the TCRbeta library received unique molecular identifiers. TCRdb re-called the PCR reads with MiXCR, one entry per CDR3 protein. The table has 500,000 to 600,000 distinct CDR3 sequences, 32% seen once. The CDR3 consists of 11 residues. CDR1 is KGHDR, CDR2 SFDVKD, per germline. Trimming removed 8 bases at V and 6 bases at J, with 8 bases between. The clonotype comes from a human donor who donated a stem cell graft to a child with aplastic anemia. Here the sequenced sample was PBMCs from the stem cell graft donor, taken from the stem cell graft. The chain carries TRBV24-1 and TRBJ2-3; no reliable D call. The CDR3 DNA follows: TGTGCCACCACCCTTGGGGATACGCAGTATTTT. Encoded protein: CATTLGDTQYF.